These 11 T cell receptor beta chains originate from one sample sequenced in a study of blood T cell repertoires in COVID-19. Clones were read by immunoSEQ multiplex PCR, and TCRdb kept only the in-frame ones, dropping some. The sample holds 90,000 to 120,000 clones, more than 80% seen once. The source material was peripheral blood. The receptors derive from a woman older than 75 with acute or convalescent COVID-19.

This clone appeared a single time. The gene calls are TRBV5-3 and TRBJ2-3; D gene unclear. TRBV5-3 is identified as an open reading frame with a role that is uncertain. CDR3 length equals 16 residues. Between the trimmed V and J ends, which lost 0 bases and 2 bases, there was a span of 13 bases. The DNA of the CDR3 is TGTGCCAGAAGCTTGGGTTCTACAGCCCCCACAGATACGCAGTATTTT. Translated: CARSLGSTAPTDTQYF.

Only one count was recorded for this clone. The chain links TRBV20-1 to TRBJ2-5; D might be TRBD1 (5 bases). This CDR3 comprises 12 residues. The germline V and J ends were trimmed by 3 bases and 3 bases, with 8 bases remaining between them. Germline loops: CDR1 DFQATT, CDR2 SNEGSKA (reference sequence). The CDR3 DNA follows: TGCAGTGCTAGTCCAGGGAAAGAGACCCAGTACTTC. This sequence encodes CSASPGKETQYF.

Turning to this clone: Different DNA sequences within this sample yield the same CDR3. This sequence joins TRBV2 and TRBJ1-5, with 7 bases aligning to TRBD1. V was clipped by 6 bases and J by 0 bases; unmatched bases: 5. The CDR3 has 15 residues. Germline CDR1 reads SNHLY; CDR2 reads FYNNEI. The CDR3 nucleotides read TGTGCCAGCAGCCGTGGGACAGATAGCAATCAGCCCCAGCATTTT. Its translation: CASSRGTDSNQPQHF.

This chain links TRBV19 with TRBJ1-1; D is undetermined. The CDR3 is made up of 15 amino acids. The germline V gene has CDR1 LNHDA and CDR2 SQIVND (reference sequence). Trimming cost V 7 bases and J 3 bases, with 18 bases left between them. The CDR3 region has the DNA TGTGCCAGTAAGATTGGCGGAGGCCAACACACTGAAGCTTTCTTT. It yields the protein CASKIGGGQHTEAFF.

The V call is TRBV5-8, the J call TRBJ2-1, with TRBD2 identical over 8 bases. Trimming at V came to 0 bases and at J to 8 bases, leaving 7 bases not matched to a gene. This CDR3 spans 15 amino acids. From germline, CDR1 is SGHTS and CDR2 YDEGEE. CDR3 DNA: TGTGCCAGCAGCTTGGGCGGGGGGCCCACGGATGAGCAGTTCTTC. This translates into CASSLGGGPTDEQFF.

The V call is TRBV6-2 or TRBV6-3, the J call TRBJ1-1; no clear D gene. V was cut by 2 bases and J by 0 bases, with 13 bases left in between. The length of the CDR3 is 16 residues. CDR1 is MNHEY, CDR2 SVGEGT, per germline. The CDR3 DNA follows: TGTGCCAGCAGTTACCCGGCAGGATCGTTGAACACTGAAGCTTTCTTT. It yields the protein CASSYPAGSLNTEAFF.

The chain is built from TRBV6-5 and TRBJ1-1; no clear D gene. This CDR3 has 12 amino acids. V was clipped by 8 bases and J by 0 bases, with 7 bases between them. Germline-derived CDR1 and CDR2 are MNHEY and SVGAGI. The CDR3 sequence is CASRGLNTEAFF. CDR3 nucleotide sequence: TGTGCCAGCCGGGGATTGAACACTGAAGCTTTCTTT.

V usage is TRBV5-5 and J usage is TRBJ2-3; 8 positions match TRBD2. The CDR3 totals 16 residues. The trim removed 0 bases at V and 2 bases at J, leaving 5 bases unmatched. Germline values: CDR1 SGHKS, CDR2 YYEKEE (reference sequence). The CDR3 region is CASSLGDGGATDTQYF. The CDR3 coding sequence is TGTGCCAGCAGCTTGGGTGACGGGGGGGCCACAGATACGCAGTATTTT. Complete variable domain (other parts from reference TRBV5-5 and TRBJ2-3): DAGVTQSPTHLIKTRGQQVTLRCSPISGHKSVSWYQQVLGQGPQFIFQYYEKEERGRGNFPDRFSARQFPNYSSELNVNALLLGDSALYLCASSLGDGGATDTQYFGPGTRLTVL.

This chain connects TRBV18 to TRBJ2-7; 7 bases line up with TRBD1. Germline V CDR1 and CDR2: KGHSH, LQKENI. V lost 3 bases and J lost 3; bases outside the gene matches: 2. This CDR3 has 13 amino acids. The CDR3 spells CASSPTGNYEQYF. The CDR3 DNA follows: TGTGCCAGCTCACCGACAGGGAACTACGAGCAGTACTTC. The full variable domain, its missing parts supplied by reference TRBV18 and TRBJ2-7, is NAGVMQNPRHLVRRRGQEARLRCSPMKGHSHVYWYRQLPEEGLKFMVYLQKENIIDESGMPKERFSAEFPKEGPSILRIQQVVRGDSAAYFCASSPTGNYEQYFGPGTRLTVT.

The chain employs TRBV7-3 and TRBJ2-7; 7 nucleotides align to TRBD1. The CDR3 is made up of 14 amino acids. Germline CDR1 is SGHTA and CDR2 is FQGTGA. J lost 3 bases, V lost 1 base, and 3 bases had no gene match. CDR3 amino acids: CASSLIGGGYEQYF. CDR3 DNA: TGTGCCAGCAGCTTAATAGGGGGCGGCTACGAGCAGTACTTC.

The chain recombines TRBV6-1 with TRBJ2-5, with 8 nucleotides matching TRBD2. CDR3 length equals 16 residues. The V and J ends lost 6 bases and 4 bases, in that order; junction bases with no gene match: 13. Germline V CDR1 and CDR2: MNHNS, SASEGT. The CDR3: CASRESGLVFGETQYF. CDR3 nucleotide sequence: TGTGCCAGCAGAGAATCGGGACTAGTTTTTGGAGAGACCCAGTACTTC.